The rows below give T cell receptor beta chains drawn from one sample of a study of T cell responses to AZD1222 COVID-19 vaccine. Clones were read by immunoSEQ multiplex PCR, and TCRdb kept only the in-frame ones, dropping some. Here the sample spans 150,000 to 190,000 clones, 90% being singletons. The sequencing here drew on peripheral blood, taken on day 0 of AZD1222 vaccination. These receptors originate from an adult in good health. CDR3s include the opening cysteine and the closing phenylalanine or tryptophan. The D gene is left open where the match is weak. A clone size is listed for some rows: how often the clone was seen (once, few, many), or a class if it is expanded.

TRBV6-5	TRBJ2-5	NA	NA	CASSLGEGGSETQYF	TGTGCCAGCAGTTTGGGGGAGGGGGGTTCAGAGACCCAGTACTTC
TRBV7-9	TRBJ2-1	NA	NA	CASSKNNEQFF	TGTGCCAGCAGCAAGAACAATGAGCAGTTCTTC
TRBV5-1	TRBJ1-5	TRBD1	NA	CASSPGGQLSSNQPQHF	TGCGCCAGCAGCCCGGGGGGACAGCTTTCTAGCAATCAGCCCCAGCATTTT
TRBV28	TRBJ2-1	NA	NA	CASSRTVMSFDEQFF	TGTGCCAGCAGTCGGACGGTGATGTCATTCGATGAGCAGTTCTTC
TRBV25-1	TRBJ2-1	TRBD2	NA	CASSESTAGGYNEQFF	TGTGCCAGCAGTGAATCCACAGCGGGAGGTTACAATGAGCAGTTCTTC
TRBV5-6	TRBJ2-1	TRBD2	NA	CASSRTSGIVQYNEQFF	TGTGCCAGCAGCCGTACTAGCGGAATAGTCCAATACAATGAGCAGTTCTTC
TRBV19	TRBJ2-7	TRBD2	NA	CASRTSGISYEQYF	TGTGCCAGTAGGACTAGCGGGATATCCTACGAGCAGTACTTC
TRBV18	TRBJ1-4	NA	once	CASSPEGTTNEKLFF	TGTGCCAGCTCACCTGAGGGAACAACTAATGAAAAACTGTTTTTT
TRBV5-4	TRBJ1-2	NA	NA	CASSPEGQIFNYGYTF	TGTGCCAGCAGCCCTGAAGGACAGATTTTTAACTATGGCTACACCTTC
TRBV11-1	TRBJ2-2	TRBD1	NA	CASSLDRANTGELFF	TGTGCCAGCAGCCTGGACAGGGCGAACACCGGGGAGCTGTTTTTT
TRBV18	TRBJ1-4	TRBD1	NA	CATNRGTDEKLFF	TGTGCCACCAACAGGGGTACGGATGAAAAACTGTTTTTT